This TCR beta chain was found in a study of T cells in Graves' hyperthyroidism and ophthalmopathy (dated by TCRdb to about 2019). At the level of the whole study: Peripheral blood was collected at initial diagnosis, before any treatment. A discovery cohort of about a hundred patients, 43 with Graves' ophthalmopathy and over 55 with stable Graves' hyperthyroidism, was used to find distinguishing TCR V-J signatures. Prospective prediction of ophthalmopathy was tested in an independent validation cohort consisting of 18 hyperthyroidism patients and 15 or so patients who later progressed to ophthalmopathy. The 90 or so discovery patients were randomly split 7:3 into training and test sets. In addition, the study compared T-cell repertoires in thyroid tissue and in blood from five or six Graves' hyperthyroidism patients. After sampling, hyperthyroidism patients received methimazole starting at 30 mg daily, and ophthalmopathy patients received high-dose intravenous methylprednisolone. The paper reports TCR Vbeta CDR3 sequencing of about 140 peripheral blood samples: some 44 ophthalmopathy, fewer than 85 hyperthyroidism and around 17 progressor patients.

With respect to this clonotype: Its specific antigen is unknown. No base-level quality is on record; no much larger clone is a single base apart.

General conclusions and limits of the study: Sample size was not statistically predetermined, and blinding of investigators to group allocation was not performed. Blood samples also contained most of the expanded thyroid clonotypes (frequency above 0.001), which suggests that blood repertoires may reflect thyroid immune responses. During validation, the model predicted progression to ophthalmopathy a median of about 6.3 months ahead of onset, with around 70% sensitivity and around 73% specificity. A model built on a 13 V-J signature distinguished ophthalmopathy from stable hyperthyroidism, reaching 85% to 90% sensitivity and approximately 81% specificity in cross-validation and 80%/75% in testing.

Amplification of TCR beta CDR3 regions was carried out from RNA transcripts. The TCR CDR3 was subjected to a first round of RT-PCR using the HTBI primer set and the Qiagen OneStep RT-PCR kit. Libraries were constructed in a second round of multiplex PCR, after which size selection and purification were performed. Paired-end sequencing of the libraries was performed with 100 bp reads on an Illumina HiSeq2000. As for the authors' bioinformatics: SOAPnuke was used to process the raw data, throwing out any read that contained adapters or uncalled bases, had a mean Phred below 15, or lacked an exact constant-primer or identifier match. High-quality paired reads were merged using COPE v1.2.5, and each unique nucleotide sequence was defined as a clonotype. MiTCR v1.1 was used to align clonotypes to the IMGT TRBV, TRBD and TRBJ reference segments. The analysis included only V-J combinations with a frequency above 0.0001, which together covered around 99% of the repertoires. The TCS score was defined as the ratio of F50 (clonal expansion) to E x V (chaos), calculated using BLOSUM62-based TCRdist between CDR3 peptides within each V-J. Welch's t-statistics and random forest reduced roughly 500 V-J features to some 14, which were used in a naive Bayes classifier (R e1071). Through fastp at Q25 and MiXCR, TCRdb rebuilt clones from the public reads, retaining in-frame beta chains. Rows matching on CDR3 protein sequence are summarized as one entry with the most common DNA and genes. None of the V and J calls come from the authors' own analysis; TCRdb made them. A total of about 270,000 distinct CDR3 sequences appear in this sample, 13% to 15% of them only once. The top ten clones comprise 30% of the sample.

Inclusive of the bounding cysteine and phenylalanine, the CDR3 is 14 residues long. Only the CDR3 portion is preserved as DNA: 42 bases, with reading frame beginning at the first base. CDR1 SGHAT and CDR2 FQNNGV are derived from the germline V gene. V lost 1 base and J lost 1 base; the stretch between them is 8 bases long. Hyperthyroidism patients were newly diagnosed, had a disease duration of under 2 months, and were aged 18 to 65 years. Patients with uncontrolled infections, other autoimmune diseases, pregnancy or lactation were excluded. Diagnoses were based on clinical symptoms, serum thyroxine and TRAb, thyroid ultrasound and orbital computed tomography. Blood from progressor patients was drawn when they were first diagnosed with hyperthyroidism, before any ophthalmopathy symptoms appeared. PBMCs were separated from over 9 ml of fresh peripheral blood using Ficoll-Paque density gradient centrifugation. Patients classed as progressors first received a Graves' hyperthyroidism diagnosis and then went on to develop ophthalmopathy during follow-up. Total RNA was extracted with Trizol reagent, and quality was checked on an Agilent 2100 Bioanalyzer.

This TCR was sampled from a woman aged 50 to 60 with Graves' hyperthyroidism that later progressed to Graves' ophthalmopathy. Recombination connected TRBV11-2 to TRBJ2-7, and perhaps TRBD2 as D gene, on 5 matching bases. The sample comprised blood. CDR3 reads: CASSLAPGSYEQYF. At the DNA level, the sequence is TGTGCCAGCAGCTTAGCGCCGGGGTCCTACGAGCAGTACTTC.